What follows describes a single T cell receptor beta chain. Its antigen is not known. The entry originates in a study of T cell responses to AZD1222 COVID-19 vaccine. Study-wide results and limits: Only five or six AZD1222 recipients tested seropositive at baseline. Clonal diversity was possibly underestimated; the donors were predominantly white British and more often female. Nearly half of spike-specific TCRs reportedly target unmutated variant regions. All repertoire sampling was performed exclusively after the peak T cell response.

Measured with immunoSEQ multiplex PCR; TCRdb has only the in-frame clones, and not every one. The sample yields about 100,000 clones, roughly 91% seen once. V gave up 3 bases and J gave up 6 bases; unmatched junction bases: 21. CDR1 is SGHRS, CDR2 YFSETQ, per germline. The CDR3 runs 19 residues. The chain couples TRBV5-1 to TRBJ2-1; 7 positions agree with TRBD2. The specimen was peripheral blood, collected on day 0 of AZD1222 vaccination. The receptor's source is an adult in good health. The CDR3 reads CASSSPALADRRRANEQFF. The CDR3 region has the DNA TGCGCCAGCAGCTCCCCCGCGCTAGCGGATCGCCGTCGGGCCAATGAGCAGTTCTTC.